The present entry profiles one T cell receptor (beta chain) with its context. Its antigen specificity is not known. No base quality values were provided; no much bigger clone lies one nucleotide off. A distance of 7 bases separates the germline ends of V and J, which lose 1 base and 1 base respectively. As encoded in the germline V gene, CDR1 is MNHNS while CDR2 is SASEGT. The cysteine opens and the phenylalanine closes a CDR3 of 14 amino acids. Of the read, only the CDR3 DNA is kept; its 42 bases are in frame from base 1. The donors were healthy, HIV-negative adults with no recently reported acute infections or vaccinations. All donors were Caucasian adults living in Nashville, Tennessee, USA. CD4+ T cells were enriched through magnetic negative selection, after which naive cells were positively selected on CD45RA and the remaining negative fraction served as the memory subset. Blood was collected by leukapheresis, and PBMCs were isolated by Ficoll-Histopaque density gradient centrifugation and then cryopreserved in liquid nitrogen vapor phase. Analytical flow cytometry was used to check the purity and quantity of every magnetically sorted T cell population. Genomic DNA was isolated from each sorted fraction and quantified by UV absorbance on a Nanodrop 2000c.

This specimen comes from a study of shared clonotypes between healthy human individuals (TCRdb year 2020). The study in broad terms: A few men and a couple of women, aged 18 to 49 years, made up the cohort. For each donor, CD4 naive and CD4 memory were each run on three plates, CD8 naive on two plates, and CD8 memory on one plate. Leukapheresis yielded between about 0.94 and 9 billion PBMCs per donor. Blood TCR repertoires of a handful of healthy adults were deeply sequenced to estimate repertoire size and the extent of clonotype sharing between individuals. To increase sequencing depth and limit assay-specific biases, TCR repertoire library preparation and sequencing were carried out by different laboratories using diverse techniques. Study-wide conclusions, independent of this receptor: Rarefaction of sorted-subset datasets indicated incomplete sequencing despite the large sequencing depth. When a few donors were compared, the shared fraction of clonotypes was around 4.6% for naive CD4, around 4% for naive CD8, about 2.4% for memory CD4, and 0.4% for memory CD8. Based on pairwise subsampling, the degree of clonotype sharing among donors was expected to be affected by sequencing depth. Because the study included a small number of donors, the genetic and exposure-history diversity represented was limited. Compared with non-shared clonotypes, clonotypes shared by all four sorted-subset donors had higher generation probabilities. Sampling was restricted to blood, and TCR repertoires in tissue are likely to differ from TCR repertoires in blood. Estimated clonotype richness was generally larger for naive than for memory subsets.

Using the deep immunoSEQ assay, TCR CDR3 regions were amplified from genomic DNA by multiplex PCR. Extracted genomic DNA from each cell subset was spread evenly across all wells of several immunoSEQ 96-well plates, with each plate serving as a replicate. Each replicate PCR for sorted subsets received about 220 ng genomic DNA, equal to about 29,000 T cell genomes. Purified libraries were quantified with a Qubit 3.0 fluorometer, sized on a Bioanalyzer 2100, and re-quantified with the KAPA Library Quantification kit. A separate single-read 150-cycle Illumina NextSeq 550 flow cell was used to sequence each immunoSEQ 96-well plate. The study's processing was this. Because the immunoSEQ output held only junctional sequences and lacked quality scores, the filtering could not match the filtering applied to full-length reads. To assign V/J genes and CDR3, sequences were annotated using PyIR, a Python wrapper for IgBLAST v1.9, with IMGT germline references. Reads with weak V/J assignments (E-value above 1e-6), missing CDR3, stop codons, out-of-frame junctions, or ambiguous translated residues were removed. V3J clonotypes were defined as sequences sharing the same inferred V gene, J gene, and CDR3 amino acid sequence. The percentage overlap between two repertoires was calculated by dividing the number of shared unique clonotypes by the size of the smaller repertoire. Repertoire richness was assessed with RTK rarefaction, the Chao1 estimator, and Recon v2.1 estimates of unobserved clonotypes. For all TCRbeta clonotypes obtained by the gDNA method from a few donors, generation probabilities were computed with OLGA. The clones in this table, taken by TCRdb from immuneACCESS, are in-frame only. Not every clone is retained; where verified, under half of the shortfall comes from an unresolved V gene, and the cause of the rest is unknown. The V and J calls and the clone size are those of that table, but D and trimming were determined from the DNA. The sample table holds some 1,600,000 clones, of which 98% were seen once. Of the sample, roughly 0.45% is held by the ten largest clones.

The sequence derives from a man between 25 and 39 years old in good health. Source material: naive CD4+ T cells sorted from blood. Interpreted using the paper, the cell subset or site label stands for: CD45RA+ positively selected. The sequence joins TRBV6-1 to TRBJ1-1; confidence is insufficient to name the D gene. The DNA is TGTGCCAGCAGTGAAGGTCCCCGGAACACTGAAGCTTTCTTT. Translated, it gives CASSEGPRNTEAFF.